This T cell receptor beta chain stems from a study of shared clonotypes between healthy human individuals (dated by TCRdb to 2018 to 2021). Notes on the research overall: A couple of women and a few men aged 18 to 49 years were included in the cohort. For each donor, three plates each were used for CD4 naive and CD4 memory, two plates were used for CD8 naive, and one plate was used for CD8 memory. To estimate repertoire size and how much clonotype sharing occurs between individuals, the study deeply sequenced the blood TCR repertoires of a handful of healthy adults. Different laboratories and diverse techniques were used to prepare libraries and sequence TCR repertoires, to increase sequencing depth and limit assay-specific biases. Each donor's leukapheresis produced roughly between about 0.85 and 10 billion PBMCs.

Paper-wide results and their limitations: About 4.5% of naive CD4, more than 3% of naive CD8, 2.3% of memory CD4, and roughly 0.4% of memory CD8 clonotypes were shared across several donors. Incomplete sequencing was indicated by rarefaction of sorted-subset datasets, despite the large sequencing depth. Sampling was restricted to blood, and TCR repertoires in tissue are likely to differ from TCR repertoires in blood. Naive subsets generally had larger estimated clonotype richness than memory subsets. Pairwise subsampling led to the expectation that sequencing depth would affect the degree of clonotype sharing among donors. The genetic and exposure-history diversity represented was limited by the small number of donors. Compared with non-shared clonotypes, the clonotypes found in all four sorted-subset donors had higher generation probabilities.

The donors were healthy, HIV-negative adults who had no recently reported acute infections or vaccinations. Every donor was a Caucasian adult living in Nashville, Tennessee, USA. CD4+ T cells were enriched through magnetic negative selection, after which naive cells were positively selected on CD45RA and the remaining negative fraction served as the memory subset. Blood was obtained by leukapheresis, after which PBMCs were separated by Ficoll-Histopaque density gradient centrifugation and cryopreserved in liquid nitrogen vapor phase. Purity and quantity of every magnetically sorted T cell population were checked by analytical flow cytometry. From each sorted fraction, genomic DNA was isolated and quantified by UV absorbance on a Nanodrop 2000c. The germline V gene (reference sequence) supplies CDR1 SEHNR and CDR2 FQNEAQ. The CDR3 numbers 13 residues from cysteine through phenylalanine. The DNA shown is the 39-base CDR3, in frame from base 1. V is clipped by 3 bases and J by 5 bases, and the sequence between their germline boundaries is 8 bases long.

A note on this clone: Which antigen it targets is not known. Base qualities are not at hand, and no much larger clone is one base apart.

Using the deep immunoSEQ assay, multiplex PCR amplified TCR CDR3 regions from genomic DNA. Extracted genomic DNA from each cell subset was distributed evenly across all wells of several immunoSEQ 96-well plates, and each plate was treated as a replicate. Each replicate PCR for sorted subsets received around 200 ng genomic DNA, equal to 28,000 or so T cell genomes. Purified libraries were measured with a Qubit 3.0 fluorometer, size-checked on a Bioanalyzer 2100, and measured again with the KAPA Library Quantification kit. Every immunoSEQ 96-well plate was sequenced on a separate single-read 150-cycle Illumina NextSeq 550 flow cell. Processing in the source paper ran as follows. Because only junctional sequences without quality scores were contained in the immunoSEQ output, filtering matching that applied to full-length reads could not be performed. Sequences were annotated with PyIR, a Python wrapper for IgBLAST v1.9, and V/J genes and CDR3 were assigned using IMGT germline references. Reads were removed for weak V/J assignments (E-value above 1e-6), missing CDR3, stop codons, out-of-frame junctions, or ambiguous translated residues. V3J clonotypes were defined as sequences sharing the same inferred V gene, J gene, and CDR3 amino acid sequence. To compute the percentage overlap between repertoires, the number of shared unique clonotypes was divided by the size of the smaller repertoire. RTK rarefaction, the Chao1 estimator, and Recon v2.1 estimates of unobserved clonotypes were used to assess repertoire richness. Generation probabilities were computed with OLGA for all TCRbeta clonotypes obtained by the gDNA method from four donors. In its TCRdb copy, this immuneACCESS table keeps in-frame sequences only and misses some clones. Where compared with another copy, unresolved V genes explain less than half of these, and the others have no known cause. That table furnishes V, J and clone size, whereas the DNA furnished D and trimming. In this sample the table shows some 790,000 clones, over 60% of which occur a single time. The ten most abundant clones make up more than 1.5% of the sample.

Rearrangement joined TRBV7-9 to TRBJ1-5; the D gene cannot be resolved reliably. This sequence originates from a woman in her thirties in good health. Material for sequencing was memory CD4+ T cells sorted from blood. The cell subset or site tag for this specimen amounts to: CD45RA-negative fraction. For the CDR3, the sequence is CASSFTLDQPQHF. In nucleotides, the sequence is TGTGCCAGCAGCTTTACGCTAGATCAGCCCCAGCATTTT. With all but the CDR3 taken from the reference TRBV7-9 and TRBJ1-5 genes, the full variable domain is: DTGVSQNPRHKITKRGQNVTFRCDPISEHNRLYWYRQTLGQGPEFLTYFQNEAQLEKSRLLSDRFSAERPKGSFSTLEIQRTEQGDSAMYLCASSFTLDQPQHFGDGTRLSIL.